What follows are 17 T cell receptor beta chains derived from one specimen sequenced in a study of Ad26.COV2.S vaccination and SARS-CoV-2 variants. The repertoire was sequenced with immunoSEQ multiplex PCR; TCRdb's copy has only in-frame clones and lacks some. The table has 350,000 to 450,000 clones, around 84% seen once. Treatment defined: 15 to 20 received Ad26.COV2.S at low or high dose, single or two shots; 5 received placebo; per-sample allocation not given. Vaccine and placebo recipients were sampled on day 63 after the first injection. The material was peripheral blood, obtained in a trial of Ad26.COV2.S vaccine versus placebo. The origin of the receptors is a person aged 18-60 years who received the Ad26.COV2.S COVID-19 vaccine or a placebo.

V gene TRBV11-3 combines with J gene TRBJ2-3; 9 nucleotides agree with TRBD2. Trimming at V came to 1 base and at J to 0 bases, leaving 14 bases not matched to a gene. The CDR3 spans 20 residues. Germline CDR1 reads SGHNT; CDR2 reads YENEEA. The CDR3: CASSLGLLAGGPLSTDTQYF. The CDR3 DNA is TGTGCCAGCAGCTTAGGTTTGCTGGCGGGAGGGCCGTTGAGCACAGATACGCAGTATTTT.

The chain couples TRBV24-1 to TRBJ2-4; a possible D gene is TRBD1 (5 bases). With 4 bases removed from V and 6 bases from J, the gap between germline ends came to 12 bases. The CDR3 consists of 14 residues. Germline-derived CDR1 and CDR2 are KGHDR and SFDVKD. CDR3 amino acids: CATSDPGQRNIQYF. The CDR3 region has the DNA TGTGCCACCAGTGACCCCGGACAAAGAAACATTCAGTACTTC.

V usage is TRBV7-2 and J usage is TRBJ2-2; D not certain. There are 16 residues in the CDR3. CDR1 and CDR2 from the germline V gene are SGHTA and FQGNSA. V dropped 6 bases and J dropped 2 bases, with 16 bases sitting between them. The CDR3 protein is CASSTYSPINTGELFF. In DNA, the CDR3 is TGTGCCAGCAGTACTTACTCCCCGATCAACACCGGGGAGCTGTTTTTT.

The rearrangement uses TRBV5-1 and TRBJ2-7; tentative D call: TRBD2 (5 bases). CDR1 is SGHRS, CDR2 YFSETQ, per germline. Trimming took 4 bases from V and 4 from J, leaving 9 bases between them. The CDR3 has 12 residues. The CDR3 loop is CASSGSRYEQYF. The DNA of the CDR3 is TGCGCCAGCAGCGGGAGTAGGTACGAGCAGTACTTC.

The J gene is TRBJ1-5, the V gene TRBV30, with TRBD1 as a possible D gene (5 bases). CDR1 GTSNPN and CDR2 SVGIG come from the germline V gene (reference sequence). The CDR3 loop spans 17 amino acids. The germline V and J ends were trimmed by 3 bases and 2 bases, with 20 bases remaining between them. CDR3: CAWSDGTSGYGNQPQHF. CDR3 DNA sequence: TGTGCCTGGAGCGACGGGACCTCGGGGTATGGCAATCAGCCCCAGCATTTT.

As to this clone: Different DNA sequences within this sample yield the same CDR3. This sequence joins TRBV5-1 and TRBJ2-5; 10 bases are a match to TRBD2. The CDR3 sequence is 14 residues long. The germline V gene has CDR1 SGHRS and CDR2 YFSETQ. Trimming at V came to 2 bases and at J to 5 bases, leaving 3 bases not matched to a gene. CDR3 in DNA: TGCGCCAGCAGCTTAGATAGCGGGAGGGAGACCCAGTACTTC. Its translation is CASSLDSGRETQYF.

Worth noting for this clone: This may stem from a read error, because a much larger clone lies one nucleotide away. At the DNA level, this CDR3 is encoded by other sequences in the same sample as well. The chain has TRBV9 and TRBJ2-7; D is unresolved. This CDR3 has 11 amino acids. V shed 4 bases and J shed 3 bases, with 5 bases lying between them. From germline, CDR1 is SGDLS and CDR2 YYNGEE. CDR3 bases: TGTGCCAGCAGCCCCGGCTACGAGCAGTACTTC. It codes for CASSPGYEQYF.

V is TRBV5-4 and J is TRBJ2-2; TRBD2 matches at 9 bases. J was trimmed by 2 bases and V by 4 bases; bases with no gene match: 3. This CDR3 has 15 residues. CDR1 and CDR2 (germline): SGHNT, YYREEE (reference sequence). The CDR3 loop is CASSGSGGNTGELFF. In DNA form, the CDR3 reads TGTGCCAGCAGCGGTAGCGGGGGCAACACCGGGGAGCTGTTTTTT.

V usage is TRBV4-3 and J usage is TRBJ1-6; TRBD1 matches at 8 bases. Germline CDR1 LGHNA, CDR2 YSLEER. J lost 10 bases, V lost 3 bases, and 5 bases had no gene match. The CDR3 runs to 14 residues. CDR3 sequence reads: CASSQRTGPSPLHF. The CDR3 coding sequence is TGCGCCAGCAGCCAGAGGACAGGGCCCTCACCCCTCCACTTT.

A single count supports this clone. This chain connects TRBV5-6 to TRBJ2-7; 7 bases agree with TRBD1. CDR3 length: 15 amino acids. Germline V gene sequence: CDR1 SGHDT, CDR2 YYEEEE. Trimming at V came to 2 bases and at J to 3 bases, leaving 8 bases not matched to a gene. In DNA form, the CDR3 reads TGTGCCAGCAGCTTTCTCGGGACAGTAAACTACGAGCAGTACTTC. Translation gives CASSFLGTVNYEQYF.

The V and J genes are TRBV7-9 and TRBJ2-1; 9 bases are shared with TRBD1. Trimming cost V 4 bases and J 5 bases; bases outside gene matches: 6. CDR1 is SEHNR and CDR2 is FQNEAQ in the germline V gene (reference sequence). This CDR3 region has 15 residues. This chain's CDR3 is CASSSWTGEDNEQFF. The CDR3 DNA sequence: TGTGCCAGCAGCTCGTGGACAGGGGAAGACAATGAGCAGTTCTTC.

This clone was detected only once. V is TRBV7-2 and J is TRBJ2-5, with 10 bases matching TRBD2. V dropped 6 bases and J dropped 4; count of bases not matched to a gene: 5. The CDR3 is made up of 14 amino acids. Per germline, CDR1 SGHTA and CDR2 FQGNSA. The CDR3 bases are TGTGCCAGCAGTCTAGCGGGAGATCGAGAGACCCAGTACTTC. This sequence encodes CASSLAGDRETQYF.

This clone was detected only once. V gene TRBV28 combines with J gene TRBJ2-7, with 12 bases aligning to TRBD2. The V gene end was trimmed by 5 bases and the J gene end by 4 bases; junction bases not matched to a gene: 12. The CDR3 loop spans 17 amino acids. The germline V gene encodes CDR1 MDHEN and CDR2 SYDVKM. CDR3 region: CASSRASGRAGGYEQYF. The CDR3 DNA reads as TGTGCCAGCAGTAGAGCTAGCGGGAGGGCCGGTGGGTACGAGCAGTACTTC.

V gene TRBV28 combines with J gene TRBJ2-3, with a weak D call TRBD2 (6 bases). The CDR3 contains 16 residues. Per germline, CDR1 MDHEN and CDR2 SYDVKM. The V gene lost 8 bases and the J gene lost 0 bases, with 18 bases spanning the gap. CDR3 amino acids: CASSELASESTDTQYF. As DNA, the CDR3 is TGTGCCAGCTCTGAGCTGGCTAGCGAAAGCACAGATACGCAGTATTTT.

The chain has TRBV20-1 and TRBJ1-1, with D possibly TRBD1 on 5 matching bases. From germline, CDR1 is DFQATT and CDR2 SNEGSKA (reference sequence). This CDR3 is 14 amino acids long. Trimming took off 3 bases at V and 0 bases at J, with 11 bases between the two ends. The CDR3 DNA reads TGCAGTGCTAGTCCCGGGACTGTGAACACTGAAGCTTTCTTT. This gives the protein CSASPGTVNTEAFF.

This chain connects TRBV5-1 to TRBJ2-7, with a tentative D call TRBD1 (6 bases). Trimming took off 4 bases at V and 5 bases at J, with 13 bases between the two ends. The CDR3 is 13 residues long. Germline CDR1 SGHRS, CDR2 YFSETQ. In DNA, the CDR3 is TGCGCCAGCAGCCCTCAGGGGAACAACGAGCAGTACTTC. This translates into CASSPQGNNEQYF.

This chain uses TRBV10-3 with TRBJ1-2, with 9 bases aligning to TRBD1. This CDR3 comprises 13 residues. The germline V gene encodes CDR1 ENHRY and CDR2 SYGVKD. Trimming removed 9 bases from V and 4 bases from J; junction bases left unmatched: 6. The CDR3 here is CAIRTGEGYGYTF. DNA for the CDR3: TGTGCCATAAGGACAGGGGAAGGCTATGGCTACACCTTC.